The present entry profiles one T cell receptor beta chain with its context. The data derive from a study of technical replicates of blood from a few donors. CDR3 length: 14 amino acids. The J segment lost 5 bases and the V segment lost 3 bases, leaving 2 bases of the junction unmatched. CDR1 SGHAT and CDR2 FQNNGV come from the germline V gene. The repertoire was sequenced with immunoSEQ multiplex PCR; TCRdb's copy has only in-frame clones and lacks some. Among roughly 56,000 clones listed, roughly 96% were seen once. The sample consisted of PBMCs. The rearrangement links TRBV11-2 to TRBJ2-3, with 10 bases that match TRBD1. The clonotype comes from a human donor in good health. Some clones in this sample may be carry-over from other donors' samples. The CDR3 sequence is CASSLTGGVDTQYF. The DNA for the CDR3 is TGTGCCAGCAGCTTGACAGGGGGCGTAGATACGCAGTATTTT. The full variable domain, completed using reference TRBV11-2 and TRBJ2-3, is EAGVAQSPRYKIIEKRQSVAFWCNPISGHATLYWYQQILGQGPKLLIQFQNNGVVDDSQLPKDRFSAERLKGVDSTLKIQPAKLEDSAVYLCASSLTGGVDTQYFGPGTRLTVL.